This paragraph reports one T cell receptor beta chain. Its specificity is unknown. Russia was home to the donors, healthy Caucasian individuals aged about 6 to 90. There were at least 6 micrograms of total RNA extracted from every sample. The record originates from a study of blood T cells in healthy people across ages. The CDR3 runs to 15 residues. Germline V gives CDR1 SEHNR, CDR2 FQNEAQ (reference sequence). The V and J ends lost 0 bases and 6 bases, in that order; junction bases with no gene match: 3. The second PCR ran roughly 6 to 11 cycles with a sample-barcoded 5' primer and J-beta primers. The authors tagged each cDNA molecule using a template-switch adaptor with 12 random nucleotides. One entry per CDR3 protein, called by TCRdb with MiXCR from the 5' RACE reads. The sample lists about 1.8 million distinct CDR3 sequences; approximately 50% were seen once. Study-level points and caveats: Diversity estimated from one million T cells was considered an underestimate.

The sequencing input was blood. This TCR was sampled from a woman aged 40 to 50 in good health. V and J are TRBV7-9 and TRBJ2-7, with TRBD1 matching over 12 bases. CDR3 loop: CASSLARDRGLEQYF. The CDR3 nucleotides are TGTGCCAGCAGCTTAGCGCGGGACAGGGGGCTCGAGCAGTACTTC.